Described below is a single T cell receptor (beta chain) sequence and its context. This entry belongs to a study of T cell changes during pregnancy in multiple sclerosis. TCRdb keeps only in-frame clones here, not all; method: immunoSEQ multiplex PCR. The sample gives some 64,000 clones, 80% to 95% of which show up once; 2.3% is in the top ten. The sequencing used peripheral blood, collected in the first trimester of pregnancy. This sequence originates from a female donor with multiple sclerosis, enrolled in a pregnancy study.

The CDR3: CAWSVGQGANGYTF. The DNA for the CDR3 is TGTGCCTGGAGTGTGGGCCAGGGGGCGAATGGCTACACCTTC. The V gene is TRBV30, the J gene TRBJ1-2; 8 bases are a match to TRBD1. The germline V gene encodes CDR1 GTSNPN and CDR2 SVGIG (reference sequence). This CDR3 has 14 amino acids. J gave up 6 bases and V 0 bases, and 6 bases lay outside the gene matches.